Described below is a single T cell receptor beta chain sequence and its context. Its antigen is not known. Roughly 3,500 ng of total RNA went into each TCR library. One entry per CDR3 protein, without DNA, is what TCRdb gives after re-calling the 5' RACE reads. The specimen's table records under 45,000 distinct CDR3 sequences. The data derive from a study of monozygotic twins with inflammatory bowel disease. Study-wide points: TCRbeta inverse Simpson diversity was decreased in IBD patients versus healthy co-twins. Telling different T cell subtypes apart from each other was not possible.

Germline CDR1 reads LNHNV; CDR2 reads YYDKDF (reference sequence). The CDR3 covers 14 residues. RNA in its total form was extracted from whole blood, and T cells were not sorted. The receptor was isolated from a human donor with ulcerative colitis or Crohn's disease, or a healthy co-twin of an affected twin (not recorded which). This chain links TRBV15 with TRBJ1-5; the TRBD1 assignment by TCRdb is unverifiable without DNA. The sample was blood. CDR3: CATSIDRGNQPQHF.